This T cell receptor (beta chain) came from a study of blood T cell repertoires in COVID-19. As for the study in general: Specimens from acute and convalescent COVID-19 originated in the United States, Italy and Spain. PBMCs, B-cell-depleted T cells, or T cells provided the cDNA or gDNA that made up the material.

Those who participated ranged in age from roughly 18 to 90 years and resided in 24 US areas. Allocation to cohorts depended on clinical history reported by the participants. With 3 bases removed from V and 4 bases from J, the gap between germline ends came to 13 bases. Germline V gives CDR1 SGHRS, CDR2 YFSETQ. The CDR3 extends over 14 amino acids. Method: immunoSEQ multiplex PCR; TCRdb's copy keeps in-frame clones and lacks some. Of 330,000 or so clones in the sample, 92% are singletons; the top ten hold about 18%. This clonotype was obtained from a woman between 25 and 40 years old who had recovered from COVID-19. Sequences were obtained from PBMCs or T cells enriched from blood (not recorded which). V gene TRBV5-1 combines with J gene TRBJ2-5, with a tentative D call TRBD1 (5 bases). Here the CDR3 DNA reads TGCGCCAGCAGCTCCCAGGGATCTGGAGAGACCCAGTACTTC. Translation: CASSSQGSGETQYF.